The clone carrying this TCR beta chain was observed a few times. Its antigen is undetermined. Germline lookup yields CDR1 DFQATT and CDR2 SNEGSKA (reference sequence). This CDR3 is 15 amino acids long. J was trimmed by 7 bases and V by 0 bases; bases with no gene match: 6. TCRdb used MiXCR to reprocess the RT-PCR reads, holding one entry per CDR3 protein. The top ten hold 13% of the sample, which has around 490,000 distinct CDR3 sequences, around 8% seen once. This entry is derived from a study of response to subunit inactivated influenza vaccine. General observations from the study: The authors put forward the suggestion that each seasonal influenza vaccination may bring in only a limited number of new T cells.

The specimen was PBMCs from blood, collected roughly 24 months after vaccination. This sequence joins TRBV20-1 and TRBJ2-1; 10 bases agree with TRBD1. This receptor was obtained from a man in his fifties or sixties who received an inactivated influenza vaccine. This chain's CDR3 is CSARDTGQGYNEQFF. The CDR3 DNA reads TGCAGTGCTAGAGATACGGGACAGGGGTATAATGAGCAGTTCTTC.